Following are 21 T cell receptor beta chains from one sample sequenced in a study of T cell responses to AZD1222 COVID-19 vaccine. Here immunoSEQ multiplex PCR was the method, and the copy in TCRdb shows in-frame clones only, minus some. Counted here are 100,000 or so clones, more than 75% occurring once; the ten biggest clones make up about 9.4%. The source material was peripheral blood, sampled 28 days after the second AZD1222 dose. These receptors all stem from an adult who received the AZD1222 COVID-19 vaccine.

J is TRBJ2-1 and V is TRBV30, with D unclear. The CDR3 contains 12 residues. Germline-derived CDR1 and CDR2 are GTSNPN and SVGIG (reference sequence). Deletions cut 4 bases from V and 9 bases from J, with 13 bases between. The CDR3 region is CAWTSPRAEQFF. CDR3 nucleotides: TGTGCCTGGACCTCCCCTAGGGCTGAGCAGTTCTTC. The whole variable domain, filled in from reference TRBV30 and TRBJ2-1, reads SQTIHQWPATLVQPVGSPLSLECTVEGTSNPNLYWYRQAAGRGLQLLFYSVGIGQISSEVPQNLSASRPQDRQFILSSKKLLLSDSGFYLCAWTSPRAEQFFGPGTRLTVL.

The gene calls are TRBV6-4 and TRBJ1-6; D is perhaps TRBD1 (6 bases). The germline gives CDR1 MRHNA, CDR2 SNTAGT. CDR3 length equals 13 residues. Trimming pared 6 bases from V and 10 bases from J, leaving 13 bases between. The CDR3 sequence: CASSSGEGSPLHF. In nucleotides, the CDR3 is TGTGCCAGCAGCTCAGGGGAGGGATCACCCCTCCACTTT.

The rearrangement uses TRBV6-5 and TRBJ2-7; D ambiguous. This CDR3 is 14 amino acids long. CDR1 and CDR2 from the germline V gene are MNHEY and SVGAGI. With 0 bases removed from V and 3 bases from J, the gap between germline ends came to 9 bases. This chain's CDR3 is CASSYSSSVYEQYF. The CDR3 DNA reads TGTGCCAGCAGTTACTCTAGCAGTGTCTACGAGCAGTACTTC.

The J gene is TRBJ2-1, the V gene TRBV3-1 (or the pseudogene TRBV3-2); D tentatively reads TRBD1 or TRBD2 (6 bases each). Germline V gene sequence: CDR1 LGHDT, CDR2 YNNKEL (reference sequence). The CDR3 is 15 residues long. Trimming stripped 0 bases from V and 13 bases from J, with 19 bases between. CDR3: CASSQDTMGGAAQFF. Written as DNA, the CDR3 is TGTGCCAGCAGCCAAGATACCATGGGGGGCGCCGCACAGTTCTTC.

The V gene is TRBV6-5, the J gene TRBJ2-3; D possibly matches TRBD1 or TRBD2 (5 bases each). Trimming pared 0 bases from V and 1 base from J, leaving 11 bases between. The CDR3 is made up of 16 amino acids. The germline V gene has CDR1 MNHEY and CDR2 SVGAGI. The CDR3 loop reads CASSYSTQGGTDTQYF. In DNA, the CDR3 is TGTGCCAGCAGTTACTCGACCCAGGGAGGCACAGATACGCAGTATTTT.

This chain connects TRBV18 to TRBJ1-1, with 8 nucleotides matching TRBD1. Germline CDR1 is KGHSH and CDR2 is LQKENI. This CDR3 is 15 amino acids long. The trim removed 4 bases at V and 3 bases at J, leaving 7 bases unmatched. The CDR3 region is CASSHTGGRDTEAFF. CDR3 in DNA: TGTGCCAGCTCACATACAGGGGGTAGAGACACTGAAGCTTTCTTT.

The chain has TRBV2 and TRBJ1-1; D remains unclear. The CDR3 is made up of 13 amino acids. The germline CDR1 and CDR2 sequences are SNHLY and FYNNEI. V lost 1 base to trimming and J lost 2 bases, with 5 bases between them. The CDR3: CASSEEGNTEAFF. The CDR3 coding sequence is TGTGCCAGCAGTGAAGAGGGAAACACTGAAGCTTTCTTT.

The rearrangement links TRBV2 to TRBJ1-1; D gene uncertain. V shed 8 bases and J shed 1 base, with 8 bases lying between them. CDR1 is SNHLY and CDR2 is FYNNEI in the germline V gene. This CDR3 spans 12 amino acids. CDR3 residues: CASLLGNTEAFF. The CDR3 nucleotides are TGTGCCAGCCTCTTGGGGAACACTGAAGCTTTCTTT.

The V gene is TRBV28, the J gene TRBJ2-7; D is unresolved. CDR1 MDHEN and CDR2 SYDVKM come from the germline V gene. The CDR3 consists of 11 residues. The V end lost 3 bases, the J end lost 5 bases, and 5 bases lay between the germline ends. Here the CDR3 reads CASSLVDEQYF. In DNA, the CDR3 is TGTGCCAGCAGTTTGGTGGACGAGCAGTACTTC.

The chain is built from TRBV28 and TRBJ1-3; unclear D gene. Looked up from germline, CDR1 is MDHEN and CDR2 is SYDVKM. Trimming removed 1 base from V and 8 bases from J, with 12 bases in between. This CDR3 comprises 14 residues. This CDR3 is CASSLYPASDTIYF. CDR3 bases: TGTGCCAGCAGTTTATATCCGGCCTCGGACACCATATATTTT.

V gene TRBV5-8 combines with J gene TRBJ2-1; no reliable D call. The CDR3 covers 12 residues. CDR1 and CDR2 from the germline V gene are SGHTS and YDEGEE. V was shortened by 2 bases and J by 12 bases, with 12 bases between the two germline ends. The CDR3 loop is CASSLRARWQFF. The DNA for the CDR3 is TGTGCCAGCAGCTTACGGGCCCGGTGGCAGTTCTTC.

The V and J genes are TRBV28 and TRBJ2-1, with 14 nucleotides matching TRBD2. CDR1 and CDR2 (germline): MDHEN, SYDVKM. The J segment lost 6 bases and the V segment lost 5 bases, leaving 15 bases of the junction unmatched. The CDR3 has 19 residues. CDR3 DNA: TGTGCCAGCAGTCAAGTTGGACTAGCGGGAGGTAAAGGCCTCAATGAGCAGTTCTTC. Its protein is CASSQVGLAGGKGLNEQFF.

The V call is TRBV28, the J call TRBJ1-2; tentatively, D is TRBD1 (6 bases). Germline V gene lookup returns CDR1 MDHEN and CDR2 SYDVKM. The CDR3 totals 12 residues. The germline V and J ends were trimmed by 7 bases and 7 bases, with 13 bases remaining between them. The CDR3 region is CASTEGGGGYTF. The CDR3 nucleotides read TGTGCCAGCACGGAAGGGGGAGGTGGCTACACCTTC.

J is TRBJ1-1 and V is TRBV6-6; D perhaps matches TRBD1 (5 bases). Germline V gene lookup returns CDR1 MNHNY and CDR2 SVGAGI (reference sequence). The CDR3 spans 14 residues. V was shortened by 6 bases and J by 4 bases, with 15 bases between the two germline ends. CDR3 loop: CASSPEGESTEAFF. Written as DNA, the CDR3 is TGTGCCAGCAGCCCGGAAGGGGAGTCCACTGAAGCTTTCTTT.

This clone was seen once. The CDR3 sequence is CASSASAADTEAFF. CDR3 nucleotides: TGTGCCAGCAGCGCCTCAGCCGCGGACACTGAAGCTTTCTTT. The V call is TRBV9, the J call TRBJ1-1; no firm D call. Per the germline V gene, CDR1 is SGDLS and CDR2 is YYNGEE. V shed 3 bases and J shed 3 bases, with 12 bases lying between them. The CDR3 has 14 amino acids.

The chain joins TRBV27 to TRBJ2-7; 7 bases are a match to TRBD1. CDR1 and CDR2 from the germline V gene are MNHEY and SMNVEV (reference sequence). V gave up 1 base and J gave up 5 bases; unmatched junction bases: 8. This CDR3 contains 15 residues. CDR3 in amino acids: CASSLLGTALHEQYF. Written as DNA, the CDR3 is TGTGCCAGCAGTTTATTAGGGACAGCCTTACACGAGCAGTACTTC.

The rearrangement links TRBV20-1 to TRBJ2-7, with 12 bases identical to TRBD2. The V segment lost 3 bases and the J segment 3 bases; nucleotides outside the gene matches: 3. The CDR3 has 14 amino acids. CDR1 is DFQATT, CDR2 SNEGSKA, per germline (reference sequence). CDR3 coding DNA: TGCAGTGCTAGTTTACTAGCGGGAGGCTACGAGCAGTACTTC. Protein product: CSASLLAGGYEQYF.

For the CDR3, the DNA is TGCGCCAGCAGCTTGACAGGGAAACTCTCTGGAAACACCATATATTTT. Protein sequence: CASSLTGKLSGNTIYF. This chain links TRBV5-1 with TRBJ1-3; D is perhaps TRBD1 (6 bases). This CDR3 has 16 residues. Trimming removed 1 base at V and 0 bases at J, with 11 bases between. The germline V gene has CDR1 SGHRS and CDR2 YFSETQ.

There are a few counts of this clone. The chain employs TRBV4-2 and TRBJ2-1, with 10 bases identical to TRBD2. V lost 0 bases to trimming and J lost 2 bases; unmatched junction nucleotides: 1. Per germline, CDR1 LGHNA and CDR2 YNFKEQ. The CDR3 is 16 residues long. The CDR3 DNA reads as TGTGCCAGCAGCCAAGATGGGACTAGCGCCTACAATGAGCAGTTCTTC. Its protein is CASSQDGTSAYNEQFF.

The CDR3 DNA follows: TGCGCCAGCAGCCAGTCAGGGGGCTACGAGCAGTACTTC. Translated, it gives CASSQSGGYEQYF. V and J are TRBV4-3 and TRBJ2-7; TRBD1 aligns across 7 bases. CDR1 is LGHNA and CDR2 is YSLEER in the germline V gene. V trimming: 3 bases; J trimming: 3 bases; junction bases outside the gene matches: 2. The CDR3 extends over 13 amino acids.

This clone was seen a few times. The rearrangement joins TRBV4-1 to TRBJ2-3, with 7 positions matching TRBD1. Germline V gene sequence: CDR1 MGHRA, CDR2 YSYEKL. The junction had 3 bases not matched to a gene; V was cut back by 4 bases and J by 5 bases. The CDR3 is 13 residues long. The CDR3 region is CASSPYRGDTQYF. The DNA for the CDR3 is TGCGCCAGCAGCCCCTACAGGGGAGATACGCAGTATTTT.